This T cell receptor (beta chain) was profiled in a study of graft-versus-host responses after intestinal transplantation. Study in general: Tacrolimus and steroids were given for two to three years to all recipients after anti-thymocyte globulin induction. The study, taken as a whole, reports: Allografts of one patient group, those with graft-donor T cell macrochimerism, had high graft-versus-host to host-versus-graft clonal ratios. GvH clones detected in recipient marrow included some appearing first in ileum or blood.

Only in-frame clones appear in the TCRdb table, and some are missing; sequencing was by immunoSEQ multiplex PCR. The table records 85,000 to 130,000 clones, about 90% of them present only once. Looked up from germline, CDR1 is KGHSH and CDR2 is LQKENI. V was shortened by 1 base and J by 3 bases, with 10 bases between the two germline ends. The CDR3 consists of 14 residues. A note on this clone: Its antigen is currently unknown.

This specimen was unstimulated CD4+ T cells sorted from spleen or lymph node cells, taken before intestinal transplant. The TCR originated in a human donor who received an intestinal transplant. The chain uses TRBV18 and TRBJ2-7; D is uncertain. The CDR3 is CASSPQGGYYEQYF. DNA for the CDR3: TGTGCCAGCTCACCACAGGGTGGTTACTACGAGCAGTACTTC.